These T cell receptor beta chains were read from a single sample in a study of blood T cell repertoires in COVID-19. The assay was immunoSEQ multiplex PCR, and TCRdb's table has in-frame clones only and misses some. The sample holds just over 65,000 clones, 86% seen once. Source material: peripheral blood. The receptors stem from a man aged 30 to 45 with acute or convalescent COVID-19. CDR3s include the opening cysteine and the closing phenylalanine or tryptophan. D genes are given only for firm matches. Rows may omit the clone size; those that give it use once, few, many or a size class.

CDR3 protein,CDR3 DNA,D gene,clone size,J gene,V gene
CAWSILTGEQYF,TGTGCCTGGAGTATTCTCACGGGTGAGCAGTACTTC,.,.,TRBJ2-7,TRBV30
CASSYVSGLGGEQFF,TGTGCCAGCAGTTACGTCTCGGGACTAGGTGGTGAGCAGTTCTTC,TRBD2,.,TRBJ2-1,TRBV6-5
CASSLGPQGLNTEAFF,TGTGCCAGCAGTTTAGGGCCACAGGGTTTGAACACTGAAGCTTTCTTT,.,.,TRBJ1-1,TRBV6-5
CASSLSELVAGGKNIQYF,TGTGCCAGCAGTTTATCGGAGTTAGTAGCGGGTGGCAAAAACATTCAGTACTTC,TRBD2,.,TRBJ2-4,TRBV28
CASSTDRINQPQHF,TGTGCCAGCAGCACAGACAGGATTAATCAGCCCCAGCATTTT,.,.,TRBJ1-5,TRBV6-5
CASSVGTGFDEQYF,TGTGCCAGCAGCGTAGGGACAGGGTTCGACGAGCAGTACTTC,TRBD1,.,TRBJ2-7,TRBV9
CASRTRGRGTDTQYF,TGTGCCAGCAGAACCAGAGGGAGAGGGACAGATACGCAGTATTTT,.,.,TRBJ2-3,TRBV28
CASSLHSPGTADSPSGNTIYF,TGCGCCAGCAGCCTGCACTCACCCGGGACAGCGGACAGTCCTTCTGGAAACACCATATATTTT,TRBD1,.,TRBJ1-3,TRBV5-1
CAWQGEDRARYEQYF,TGTGCCTGGCAAGGGGAAGACAGGGCGCGCTACGAGCAGTACTTC,TRBD1,.,TRBJ2-7,TRBV30
CASSLSPVTDTQYF,TGTGCCAGCAGCTTATCACCAGTAACAGATACGCAGTATTTT,.,.,TRBJ2-3,TRBV11-2
CASSLEAGRFTEAFF,TGTGCCAGCAGCTTAGAGGCGGGACGATTCACTGAAGCTTTCTTT,.,.,TRBJ1-1,TRBV7-8
CASSIGTGGQPQHF,TGTGCCAGTAGTATCGGGACCGGGGGTCAGCCCCAGCATTTT,.,.,TRBJ1-5,TRBV19
CASTLTPGLAGDEQYF,TGTGCCAGCACCTTGACCCCGGGACTAGCGGGAGACGAGCAGTACTTC,TRBD2,many,TRBJ2-7,TRBV28
CASSKDREDTQYF,TGTGCCAGCTCCAAGGACAGGGAAGATACGCAGTATTTT,TRBD1,.,TRBJ2-3,TRBV5-4
CASSWDSASDTQYF,TGTGCCAGCAGCTGGGACTCAGCCTCCGATACGCAGTATTTT,.,.,TRBJ2-3,TRBV5-6
CASSVRSPHDSRETQYF,TGTGCCAGCAGTGTAAGAAGTCCTCATGACAGTAGAGAGACCCAGTACTTC,.,.,TRBJ2-5,TRBV2
CAWSRQTTAGELFF,TGTGCCTGGAGTCGACAAACCACAGCCGGGGAGCTGTTTTTT,.,.,TRBJ2-2,TRBV30
CARGLAGAYEQYF,TGTGCCAGGGGACTAGCGGGGGCCTACGAGCAGTACTTC,TRBD2,.,TRBJ2-7,TRBV2
CASSLGVRTNYGYTF,TGCGCCAGCAGCTTGGGGGTCAGGACTAACTATGGCTACACCTTC,.,.,TRBJ1-2,TRBV5-1
CASSETPGQRANYGYTF,TGTGCCAGCAGTGAGACCCCGGGACAGCGGGCTAACTATGGCTACACCTTC,TRBD1,.,TRBJ1-2,TRBV6-1
CASSLTGQGGADTQYF,TGTGCCAGCAGCTTAACGGGACAGGGCGGGGCAGATACGCAGTATTTT,TRBD1,.,TRBJ2-3,TRBV7-3
CASSGSGRTDTQYF,TGTGCCAGCAGCGGTAGCGGGCGCACAGATACGCAGTATTTT,TRBD2,.,TRBJ2-3,TRBV9
CAISESGIAGVKDEQFF,TGTGCCATCAGTGAGTCGGGGATAGCGGGAGTCAAGGATGAGCAGTTCTTC,TRBD2,few,TRBJ2-1,TRBV10-3
CASSLMGQGHYGYTF,TGTGCCAGCAGTCTCATGGGACAGGGACACTATGGCTACACCTTC,TRBD1,.,TRBJ1-2,TRBV6-5
CAGRQGMDTGELFF,TGTGCCGGGAGACAGGGGATGGACACCGGGGAGCTGTTTTTT,TRBD1,many,TRBJ2-2,TRBV6-5
CASRRAPPEAFF,TGTGCCAGCAGGAGGGCCCCCCCTGAAGCTTTCTTT,.,.,TRBJ1-1,TRBV2
CSVGGMGGGKETQYF,TGCAGCGTTGGCGGGATGGGAGGGGGTAAAGAGACCCAGTACTTC,.,.,TRBJ2-5,TRBV29-1
CASSTPGGTQYF,TGTGCCAGCAGTACGCCCGGGGGGACCCAGTACTTC,.,.,TRBJ2-5,TRBV28
CASSYRGHVNQPQHF,TGTGCCAGCAGCTACAGGGGGCATGTCAATCAGCCCCAGCATTTT,TRBD1,.,TRBJ1-5,TRBV7-6
CASSIGLAGGGVYF,TGTGCCAGCAGCATCGGACTAGCGGGAGGGGGGGTGTACTTC,TRBD2,.,TRBJ2-7,TRBV3-1/TRBV3-2
CASSSRVSNGYTF,TGTGCCAGCAGTTCCAGGGTGAGTAATGGCTACACCTTC,.,.,TRBJ1-2,TRBV11-3
CASSTLGRGNNSPLHF,TGTGCCAGTAGTACCCTCGGCCGGGGAAATAATTCACCCCTCCACTTT,.,.,TRBJ1-6,TRBV19
CASRTSGSGNEQFF,TGTGCCAGCAGGACTAGCGGGAGTGGGAATGAGCAGTTCTTC,TRBD2,once,TRBJ2-1,TRBV6-5
CASRDRAISYEQYF,TGTGCCAGCAGGGACAGAGCAATCTCCTACGAGCAGTACTTC,.,once,TRBJ2-7,TRBV27
CASSLGGGRSGEQYF,TGTGCCAGCAGCTTAGGCGGGGGGAGGTCGGGCGAGCAGTACTTC,TRBD2,.,TRBJ2-7,TRBV11-2
CASSGRIETQYF,TGTGCCAGTAGCGGGAGGATAGAGACCCAGTACTTC,TRBD2,.,TRBJ2-5,TRBV28
CASSPTGTSTDTQYF,TGTGCCAGCAGCCCTACCGGGACTAGCACAGATACGCAGTATTTT,.,.,TRBJ2-3,TRBV3-1/TRBV3-2
CASSWGTGITNEQFF,TGTGCCAGTAGTTGGGGGACAGGGATTACCAATGAGCAGTTCTTC,TRBD1,.,TRBJ2-1,TRBV19
CASSQGAGGAKKQYF,TGTGCCAGCAGTCAGGGAGCGGGAGGCGCTAAAAAACAGTACTTC,TRBD2,.,TRBJ2-7,TRBV3-1/TRBV3-2
CASSLRTSGAQNEQFF,TGTGCCAGCTCACTTCGGACTAGCGGAGCACAAAATGAGCAGTTCTTC,TRBD2,.,TRBJ2-1,TRBV18
CASSPSSANYEQYF,TGTGCCAGCAGCCCATCTAGCGCTAACTACGAGCAGTACTTC,.,few,TRBJ2-7,TRBV3-1/TRBV3-2
CASSATGGGNSPLHF,TGTGCCAGCAGTGCCACAGGGGGGGGAAATTCACCCCTCCACTTT,TRBD1,.,TRBJ1-6,TRBV25-1
CASSERSGGIYEQYF,TGTGCCAGCAGTGAAAGGTCAGGGGGTATCTACGAGCAGTACTTC,TRBD1,.,TRBJ2-7,TRBV25-1
CASSPRAGELFF,TGTGCCAGCAGTCCCCGGGCCGGGGAGCTGTTTTTT,.,.,TRBJ2-2,TRBV2
CARSLGGRGKYEQYF,TGTGCCAGAAGCTTGGGGGGTCGAGGGAAGTACGAGCAGTACTTC,.,.,TRBJ2-7,TRBV5-3
CASSLGLTYEQYF,TGTGCCAGCAGCTTAGGACTGACCTACGAGCAGTACTTC,.,.,TRBJ2-7,TRBV11-2
CASSLKEMVAFF,TGTGCCAGCAGCTTAAAGGAGATGGTAGCTTTCTTT,.,.,TRBJ1-1,TRBV7-9
CASSEEVGQPTDTQYF,TGTGCCAGCAGTGAAGAGGTTGGACAGCCTACAGATACGCAGTATTTT,.,.,TRBJ2-3,TRBV6-1
CASSVGSGSVKQYF,TGTGCCAGCAGCGTAGGCAGCGGGAGCGTTAAGCAGTACTTC,TRBD2,.,TRBJ2-7,TRBV9
CASSVDLRTRAEQYF,TGCGCCAGCAGCGTAGATCTGAGGACTAGGGCCGAGCAGTACTTC,TRBD2,.,TRBJ2-7,TRBV4-3
CASSLAGASTNEQFF,TGCGCCAGCAGCTTGGCGGGAGCTTCAACCAATGAGCAGTTCTTC,.,.,TRBJ2-1,TRBV5-1
CASSLTGPNYGYTF,TGTGCCAGCAGTCTTACAGGGCCCAACTATGGCTACACCTTC,.,.,TRBJ1-2,TRBV28